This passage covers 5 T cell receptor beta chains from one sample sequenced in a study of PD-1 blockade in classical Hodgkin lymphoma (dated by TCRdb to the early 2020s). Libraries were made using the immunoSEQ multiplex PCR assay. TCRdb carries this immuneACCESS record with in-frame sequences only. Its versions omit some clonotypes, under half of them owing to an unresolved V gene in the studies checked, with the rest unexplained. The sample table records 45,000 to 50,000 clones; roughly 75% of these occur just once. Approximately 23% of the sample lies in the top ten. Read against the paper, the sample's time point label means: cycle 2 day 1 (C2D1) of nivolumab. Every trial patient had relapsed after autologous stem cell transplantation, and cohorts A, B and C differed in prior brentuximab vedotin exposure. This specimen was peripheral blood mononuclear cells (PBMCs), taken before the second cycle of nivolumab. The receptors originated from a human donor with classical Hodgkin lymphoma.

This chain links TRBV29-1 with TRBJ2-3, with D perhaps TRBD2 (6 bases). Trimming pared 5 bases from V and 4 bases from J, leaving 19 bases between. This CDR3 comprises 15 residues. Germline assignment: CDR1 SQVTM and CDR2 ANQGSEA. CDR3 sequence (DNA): TGCAGCGTTAACGGAGGGCCTAAAAGCGCAGATACGCAGTATTTT. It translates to CSVNGGPKSADTQYF.

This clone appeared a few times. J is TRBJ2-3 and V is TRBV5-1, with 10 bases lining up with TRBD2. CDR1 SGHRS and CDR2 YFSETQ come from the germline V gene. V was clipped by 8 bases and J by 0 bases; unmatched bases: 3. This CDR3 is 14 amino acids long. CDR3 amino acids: CASQRGGSTDTQYF. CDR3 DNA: TGCGCCAGTCAGCGGGGGGGAAGCACAGATACGCAGTATTTT.

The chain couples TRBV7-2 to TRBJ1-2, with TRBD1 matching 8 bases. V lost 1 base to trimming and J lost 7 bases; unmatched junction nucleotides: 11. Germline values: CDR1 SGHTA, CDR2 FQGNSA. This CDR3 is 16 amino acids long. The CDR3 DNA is TGTGCCAGCAGCTTAGAAGGCACAGGGGGTTTAGGTGGCTACACCTTC. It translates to CASSLEGTGGLGGYTF.

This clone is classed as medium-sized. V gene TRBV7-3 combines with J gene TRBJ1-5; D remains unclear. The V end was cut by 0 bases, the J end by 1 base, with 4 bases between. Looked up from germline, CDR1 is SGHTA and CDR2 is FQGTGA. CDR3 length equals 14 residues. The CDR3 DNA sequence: TGTGCCAGCAGCTTAACAGGAAGCAATCAGCCCCAGCATTTT. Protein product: CASSLTGSNQPQHF.

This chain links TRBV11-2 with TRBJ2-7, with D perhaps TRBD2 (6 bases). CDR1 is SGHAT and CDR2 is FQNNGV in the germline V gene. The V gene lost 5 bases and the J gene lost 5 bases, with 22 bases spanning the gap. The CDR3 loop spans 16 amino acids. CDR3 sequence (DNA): TGTGCCAGCAGCCCCAACGCGGCGGGGCGCTGGAACGAGCAGTACTTC. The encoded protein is CASSPNAAGRWNEQYF.